The clone carrying this T cell receptor (beta chain) appeared a single time. The antigen is undetermined. In germline, CDR1 is SGDLS, CDR2 YYNGEE. This CDR3 contains 16 residues. The ends were cut back, 0 bases at V and 9 bases at J, with 19 bases in the middle. The data originate from a study of shared clonotypes between healthy human individuals. Study outcomes and limitations: Generation probability values for non-shared clonotypes were lower than those for clonotypes shared by all four donors. Despite large depth, sorted-subset datasets appeared incompletely sequenced. Richness estimates generally favored naive over memory subsets.

Some clones are missing from TCRdb's copy, which holds only in-frame ones; the method was immunoSEQ multiplex PCR. Among approximately 2.1 million clones listed, approximately 93% were seen once. Material: naive CD4+ T cells from PBMCs. The subset denotes: CD45RA+ positively selected. This sequence originates from a young man in good health. Some clones in this sample may be carry-over from other donors' samples. This chain uses TRBV9 with TRBJ2-1; D may be TRBD2 (6 bases). CDR3 in DNA: TGTGCCAGCAGCGTAGGGGGGACTGTCGTCAAGTTTGAGCAGTTCTTC. Its translation: CASSVGGTVVKFEQFF.